This T cell receptor beta chain came from a study of glioma-infiltrating T cells after dendritic cell vaccination. Profiled with immunoSEQ multiplex PCR; TCRdb holds only in-frame clones, not every one. The sample has some 100,000 clones, 85% to 90% seen once; the top ten hold about 2.9%. The CDR3 consists of 14 residues. The germline gives CDR1 LNHDA, CDR2 SQIVND (reference sequence). V lost 3 bases and J lost 3; bases outside the gene matches: 3. On this clone itself: This same CDR3 is encoded by further DNA sequences in the sample.

The sequence was obtained from a human donor with glioblastoma. The sample here was blood, taken before dendritic cell vaccination. The chain has TRBV19 and TRBJ1-1; the match to TRBD1 covers 8 bases. CDR3: CASSIGQGYTEAFF. CDR3 DNA sequence: TGTGCCAGTAGTATCGGACAGGGATACACTGAAGCTTTCTTT.